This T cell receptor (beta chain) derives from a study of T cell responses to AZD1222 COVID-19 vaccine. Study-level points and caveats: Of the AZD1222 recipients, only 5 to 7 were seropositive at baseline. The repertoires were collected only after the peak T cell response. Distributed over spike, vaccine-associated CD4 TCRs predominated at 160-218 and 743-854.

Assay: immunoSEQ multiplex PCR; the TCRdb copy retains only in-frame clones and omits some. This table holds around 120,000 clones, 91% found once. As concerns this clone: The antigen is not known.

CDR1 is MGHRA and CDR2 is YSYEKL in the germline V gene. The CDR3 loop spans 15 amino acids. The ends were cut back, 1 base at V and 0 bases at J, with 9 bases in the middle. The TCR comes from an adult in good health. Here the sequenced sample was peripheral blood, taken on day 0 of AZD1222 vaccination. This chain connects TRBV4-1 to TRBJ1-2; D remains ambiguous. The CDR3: CASSQAASPNYGYTF. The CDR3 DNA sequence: TGCGCCAGCAGCCAAGCAGCCAGCCCTAACTATGGCTACACCTTC.